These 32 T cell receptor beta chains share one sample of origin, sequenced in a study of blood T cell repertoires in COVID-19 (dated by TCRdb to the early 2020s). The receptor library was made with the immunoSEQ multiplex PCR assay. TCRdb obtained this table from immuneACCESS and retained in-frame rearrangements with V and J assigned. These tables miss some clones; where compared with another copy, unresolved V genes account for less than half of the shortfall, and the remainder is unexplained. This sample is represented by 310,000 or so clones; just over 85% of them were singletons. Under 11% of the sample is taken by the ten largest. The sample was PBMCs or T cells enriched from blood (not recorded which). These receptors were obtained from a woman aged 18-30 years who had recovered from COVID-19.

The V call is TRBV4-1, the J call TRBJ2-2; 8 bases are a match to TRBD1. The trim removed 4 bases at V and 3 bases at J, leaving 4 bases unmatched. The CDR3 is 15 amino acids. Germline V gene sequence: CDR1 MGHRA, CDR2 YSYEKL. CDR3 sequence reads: CASSPTGAYTGELFF. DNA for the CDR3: TGCGCCAGCAGCCCGACAGGGGCTTACACCGGGGAGCTGTTTTTT.

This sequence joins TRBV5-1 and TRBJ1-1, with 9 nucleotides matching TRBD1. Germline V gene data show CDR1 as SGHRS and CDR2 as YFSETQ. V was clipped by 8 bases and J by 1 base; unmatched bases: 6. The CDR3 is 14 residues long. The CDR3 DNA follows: TGCGCCAGTACAGGGGGCACTTGGAACACTGAAGCTTTCTTT. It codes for CASTGGTWNTEAFF.

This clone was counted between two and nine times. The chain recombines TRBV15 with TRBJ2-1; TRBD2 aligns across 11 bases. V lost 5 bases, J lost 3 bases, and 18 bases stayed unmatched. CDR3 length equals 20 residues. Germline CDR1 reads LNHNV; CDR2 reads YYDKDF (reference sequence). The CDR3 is CATSSSGGLAALYRYNEQFF. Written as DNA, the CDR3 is TGTGCCACCAGCTCCAGCGGGGGACTAGCGGCCCTTTACCGCTACAATGAGCAGTTCTTC.

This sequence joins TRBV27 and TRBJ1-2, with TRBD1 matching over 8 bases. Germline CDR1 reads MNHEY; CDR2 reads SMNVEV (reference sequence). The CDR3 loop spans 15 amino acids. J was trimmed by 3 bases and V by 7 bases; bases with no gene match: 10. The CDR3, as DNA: TGTGCCAGCATCTCTCGGACAGGGTGGGACTATGGCTACACCTTC. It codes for CASISRTGWDYGYTF.

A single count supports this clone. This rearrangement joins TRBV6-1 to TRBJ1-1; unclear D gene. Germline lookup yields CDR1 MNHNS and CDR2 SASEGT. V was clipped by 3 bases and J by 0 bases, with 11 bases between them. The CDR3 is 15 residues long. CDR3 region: CASSDNRDLNTEAFF. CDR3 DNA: TGTGCCAGCAGTGACAACCGGGATTTGAACACTGAAGCTTTCTTT.

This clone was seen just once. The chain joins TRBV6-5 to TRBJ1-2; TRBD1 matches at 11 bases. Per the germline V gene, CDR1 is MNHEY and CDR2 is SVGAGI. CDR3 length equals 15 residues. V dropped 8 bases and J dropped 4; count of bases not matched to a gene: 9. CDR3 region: CASLPRDRGFYGYTF. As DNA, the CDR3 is TGTGCCAGCCTACCCCGGGACAGGGGGTTCTATGGCTACACCTTC.

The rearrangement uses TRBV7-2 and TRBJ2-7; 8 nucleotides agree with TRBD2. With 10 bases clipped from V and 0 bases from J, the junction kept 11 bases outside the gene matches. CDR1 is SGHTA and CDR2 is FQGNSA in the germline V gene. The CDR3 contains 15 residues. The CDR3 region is CATGWISGNSYEQYF. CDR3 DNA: TGTGCCACCGGATGGATTAGCGGGAACTCCTACGAGCAGTACTTC.

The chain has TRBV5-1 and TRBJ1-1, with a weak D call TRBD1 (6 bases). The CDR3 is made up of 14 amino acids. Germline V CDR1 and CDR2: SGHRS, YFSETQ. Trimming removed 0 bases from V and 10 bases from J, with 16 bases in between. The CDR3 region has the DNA TGCGCCAGCAGCTTGGCCGGGGAACAGGGAGTAGCTTTCTTT. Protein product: CASSLAGEQGVAFF. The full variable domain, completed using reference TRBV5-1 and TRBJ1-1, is KAGVTQTPRYLIKTRGQQVTLSCSPISGHRSVSWYQQTPGQGLQFLFEYFSETQRNKGNFPGRFSGRQFSNSRSEMNVSTLELGDSALYLCASSLAGEQGVAFFGQGTRLTVV.

CDR3 nucleotide sequence: TGTGCCATTGTTCGGGTATCGAACACTGAAGCTTTCTTT. Translating it yields CAIVRVSNTEAFF. The chain links TRBV6-6 to TRBJ1-1; no clear D. CDR1 MNHNY and CDR2 SVGAGI come from the germline V gene (reference sequence). This CDR3 is 13 amino acids long. Trimming stripped 10 bases from V and 1 base from J, with 13 bases between.

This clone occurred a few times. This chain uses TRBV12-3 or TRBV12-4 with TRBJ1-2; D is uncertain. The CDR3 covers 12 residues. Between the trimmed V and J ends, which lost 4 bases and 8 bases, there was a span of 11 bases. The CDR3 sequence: CASSSPFAGYTF. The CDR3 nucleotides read TGTGCCAGCAGTTCCCCCTTTGCGGGCTACACCTTC.

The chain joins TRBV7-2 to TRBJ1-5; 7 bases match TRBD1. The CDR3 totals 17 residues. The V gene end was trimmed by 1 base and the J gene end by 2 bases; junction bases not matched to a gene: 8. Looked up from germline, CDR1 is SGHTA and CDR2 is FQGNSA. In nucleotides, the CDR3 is TGTGCCAGCAGCTTAGGATTGTACAGGGGAGGCAATCAGCCCCAGCATTTT. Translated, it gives CASSLGLYRGGNQPQHF.

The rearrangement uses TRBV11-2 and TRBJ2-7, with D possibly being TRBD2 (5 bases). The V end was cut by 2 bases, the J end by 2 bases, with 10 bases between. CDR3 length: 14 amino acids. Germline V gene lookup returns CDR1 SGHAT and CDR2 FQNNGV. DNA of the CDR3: TGTGCCAGCAGCTTACCGACTATCACCTACGAGCAGTACTTC. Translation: CASSLPTITYEQYF. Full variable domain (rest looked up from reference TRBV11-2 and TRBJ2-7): EAGVAQSPRYKIIEKRQSVAFWCNPISGHATLYWYQQILGQGPKLLIQFQNNGVVDDSQLPKDRFSAERLKGVDSTLKIQPAKLEDSAVYLCASSLPTITYEQYFGPGTRLTVT.

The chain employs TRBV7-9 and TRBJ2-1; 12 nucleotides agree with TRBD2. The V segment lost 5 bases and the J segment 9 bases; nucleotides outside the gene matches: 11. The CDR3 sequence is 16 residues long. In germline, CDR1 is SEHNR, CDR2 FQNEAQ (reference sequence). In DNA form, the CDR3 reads TGTGCCAGCAGCCCCCCTAGACTAGCGGGAGAGGGTGAGCAGTTCTTC. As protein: CASSPPRLAGEGEQFF. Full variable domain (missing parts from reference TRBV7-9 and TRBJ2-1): DTGVSQNPRHKITKRGQNVTFRCDPISEHNRLYWYRQTLGQGPEFLTYFQNEAQLEKSRLLSDRFSAERPKGSFSTLEIQRTEQGDSAMYLCASSPPRLAGEGEQFFGPGTRLTVL.

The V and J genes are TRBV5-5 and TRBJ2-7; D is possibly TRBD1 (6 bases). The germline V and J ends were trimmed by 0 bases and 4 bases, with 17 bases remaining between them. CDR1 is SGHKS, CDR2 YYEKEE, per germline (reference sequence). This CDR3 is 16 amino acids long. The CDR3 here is CASSLEWGPIVYEQYF. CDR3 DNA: TGTGCCAGCAGCTTGGAGTGGGGGCCTATAGTTTACGAGCAGTACTTC.

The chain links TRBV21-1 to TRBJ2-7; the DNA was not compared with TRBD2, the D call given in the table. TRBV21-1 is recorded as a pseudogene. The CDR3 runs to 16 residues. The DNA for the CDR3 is TGTGCCAGCAGCGTCACAGCGGGGGTGGAGTGGTACGAGCAGTACTTC. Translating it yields CASSVTAGVEWYEQYF.

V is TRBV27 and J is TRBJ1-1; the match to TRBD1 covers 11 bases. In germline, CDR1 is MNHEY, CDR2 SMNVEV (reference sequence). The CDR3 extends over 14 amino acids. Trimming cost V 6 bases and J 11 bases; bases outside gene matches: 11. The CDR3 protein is CASSLGGTGGFAFF. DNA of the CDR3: TGTGCCAGCAGCCTAGGGGGGACAGGGGGTTTCGCTTTCTTT.

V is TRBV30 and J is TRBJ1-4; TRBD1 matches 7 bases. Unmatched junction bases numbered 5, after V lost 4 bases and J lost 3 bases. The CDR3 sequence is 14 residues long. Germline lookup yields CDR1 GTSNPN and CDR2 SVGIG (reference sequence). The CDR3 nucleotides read TGTGCCTGGACCCCGACAGGGCCTAATGAAAAACTGTTTTTT. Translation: CAWTPTGPNEKLFF.

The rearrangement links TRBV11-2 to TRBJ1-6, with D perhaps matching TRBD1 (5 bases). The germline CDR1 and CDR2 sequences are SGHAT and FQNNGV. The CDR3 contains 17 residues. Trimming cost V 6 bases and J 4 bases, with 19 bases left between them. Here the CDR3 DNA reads TGTGCCAGCAGGCCCGGGGCTCCGGGGGAGTATAATTCACCCCTCCACTTT. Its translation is CASRPGAPGEYNSPLHF.

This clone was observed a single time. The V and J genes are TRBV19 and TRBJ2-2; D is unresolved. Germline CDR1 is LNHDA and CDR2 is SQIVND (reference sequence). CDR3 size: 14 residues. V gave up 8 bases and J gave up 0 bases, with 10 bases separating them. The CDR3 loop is CASSYGSNTGELFF. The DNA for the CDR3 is TGTGCCAGTTCTTACGGGTCGAACACCGGGGAGCTGTTTTTT.

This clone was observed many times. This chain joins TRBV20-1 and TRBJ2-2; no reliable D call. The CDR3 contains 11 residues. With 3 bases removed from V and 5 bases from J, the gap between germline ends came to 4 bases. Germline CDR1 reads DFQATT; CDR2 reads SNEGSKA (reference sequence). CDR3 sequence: CSARQTGELFF. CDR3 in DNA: TGCAGTGCTAGGCAGACCGGGGAGCTGTTTTTT.

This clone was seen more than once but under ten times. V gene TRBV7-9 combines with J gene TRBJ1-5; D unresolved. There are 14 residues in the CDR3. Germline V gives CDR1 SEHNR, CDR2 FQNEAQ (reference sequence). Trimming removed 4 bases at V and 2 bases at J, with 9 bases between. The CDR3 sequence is CASSSSAGNQPQHF. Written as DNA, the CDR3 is TGTGCCAGCAGCTCCTCGGCGGGCAATCAGCCCCAGCATTTT.

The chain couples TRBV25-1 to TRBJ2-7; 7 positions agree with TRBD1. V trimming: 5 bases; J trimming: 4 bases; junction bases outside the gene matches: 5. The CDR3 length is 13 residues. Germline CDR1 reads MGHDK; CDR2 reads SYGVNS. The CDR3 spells CASSSRDRYEQYF. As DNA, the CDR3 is TGTGCCAGCAGTAGCCGGGACAGATACGAGCAGTACTTC.

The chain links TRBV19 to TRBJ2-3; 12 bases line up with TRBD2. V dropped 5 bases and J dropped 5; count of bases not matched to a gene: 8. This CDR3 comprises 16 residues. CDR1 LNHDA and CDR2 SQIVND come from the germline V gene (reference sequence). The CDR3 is CASSASSGGGLDTQYF. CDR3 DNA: TGTGCCAGTAGTGCGTCTAGCGGGGGGGGCCTAGATACGCAGTATTTT.

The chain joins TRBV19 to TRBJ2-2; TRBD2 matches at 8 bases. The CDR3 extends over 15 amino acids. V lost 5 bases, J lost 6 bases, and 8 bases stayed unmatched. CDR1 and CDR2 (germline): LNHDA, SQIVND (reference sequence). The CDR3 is CASSPGTSWAGELFF. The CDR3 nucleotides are TGTGCCAGTAGTCCAGGGACTAGTTGGGCCGGGGAGCTGTTTTTT.

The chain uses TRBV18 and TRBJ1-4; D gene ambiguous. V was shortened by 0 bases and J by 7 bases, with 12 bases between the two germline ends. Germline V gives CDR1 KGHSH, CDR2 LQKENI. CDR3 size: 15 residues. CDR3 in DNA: TGTGCCAGCTCACCACCATACGTTGCGGGTGAAAAACTGTTTTTT. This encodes CASSPPYVAGEKLFF.

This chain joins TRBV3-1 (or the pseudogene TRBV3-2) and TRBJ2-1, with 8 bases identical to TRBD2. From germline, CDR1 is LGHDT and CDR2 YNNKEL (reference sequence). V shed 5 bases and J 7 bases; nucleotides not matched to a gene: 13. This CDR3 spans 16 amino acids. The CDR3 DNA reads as TGTGCCAGCAGCATCCAACCGGGACTAGGGGGAAATGAGCAGTTCTTC. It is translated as CASSIQPGLGGNEQFF.

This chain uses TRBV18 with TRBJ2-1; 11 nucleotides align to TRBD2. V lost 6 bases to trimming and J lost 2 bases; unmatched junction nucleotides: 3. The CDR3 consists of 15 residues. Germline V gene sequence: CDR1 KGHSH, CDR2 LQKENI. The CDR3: CASSRTSGPYNEQFF. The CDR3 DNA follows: TGTGCCAGCTCCCGGACTAGCGGGCCCTACAATGAGCAGTTCTTC.

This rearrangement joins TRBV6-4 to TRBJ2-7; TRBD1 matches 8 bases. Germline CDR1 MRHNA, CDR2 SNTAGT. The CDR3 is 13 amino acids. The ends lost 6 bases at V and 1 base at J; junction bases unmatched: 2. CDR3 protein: CASSDRGSYEQYF. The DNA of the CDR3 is TGTGCCAGCAGCGACAGGGGATCCTACGAGCAGTACTTC.

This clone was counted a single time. CDR3: CASSLGGLLHTEAFF. Written as DNA, the CDR3 is TGTGCCAGCAGCCTAGGGGGCCTACTACACACTGAAGCTTTCTTT. The V gene is TRBV11-2, the J gene TRBJ1-1; 7 bases line up with TRBD1. Germline V gene lookup returns CDR1 SGHAT and CDR2 FQNNGV. The CDR3 spans 15 residues. The trim removed 5 bases at V and 3 bases at J, leaving 9 bases unmatched. Drawing the rest from reference TRBV11-2 and TRBJ1-1, the complete variable domain is EAGVAQSPRYKIIEKRQSVAFWCNPISGHATLYWYQQILGQGPKLLIQFQNNGVVDDSQLPKDRFSAERLKGVDSTLKIQPAKLEDSAVYLCASSLGGLLHTEAFFGQGTRLTVV.

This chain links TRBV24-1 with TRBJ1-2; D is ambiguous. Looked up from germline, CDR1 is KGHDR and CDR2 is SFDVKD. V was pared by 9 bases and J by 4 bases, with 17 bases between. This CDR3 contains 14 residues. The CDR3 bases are TGTGCCACCTCCCGGGAGGGCGATCCCTATGGCTACACCTTC. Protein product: CATSREGDPYGYTF.

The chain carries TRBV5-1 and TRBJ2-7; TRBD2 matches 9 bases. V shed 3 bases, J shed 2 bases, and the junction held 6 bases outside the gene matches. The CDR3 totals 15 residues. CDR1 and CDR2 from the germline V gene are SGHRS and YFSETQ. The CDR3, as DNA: TGCGCCAGCAGCTGGGATAGCGGGGGCACCTACGAGCAGTACTTC. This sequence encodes CASSWDSGGTYEQYF.

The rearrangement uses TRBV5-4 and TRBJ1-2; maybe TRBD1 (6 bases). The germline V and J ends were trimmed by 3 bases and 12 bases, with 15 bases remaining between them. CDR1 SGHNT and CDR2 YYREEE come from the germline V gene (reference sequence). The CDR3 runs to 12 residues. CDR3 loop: CASSSLAEGDTF. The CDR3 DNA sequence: TGTGCCAGCAGCTCCCTAGCGGAGGGGGACACCTTC.